This is a list of T cell receptor beta chains from one sample in a study of T-cell memory formation after mild COVID-19. TCRdb called the 5' RACE reads again in MiXCR, with one record for every CDR3 protein. Of 98,000 or so distinct CDR3 sequences listed, 15% to 20% are singletons. Specimen: PBMCs or a T cell subset sorted from them (not recorded which). These receptors were taken from a man younger than 35 who had mild COVID-19 (a few samples of this study predate the infection). Cell type and time point are not known. Each CDR3 is given with its conserved first and last residue. The D gene is left open where the match is weak. Clone size is stated in some rows and not others, as once, few, many or a class when expanded.

clone size: few
J gene: TRBJ1-5
D gene: TRBD1
V gene: TRBV20-1
CDR3 protein: CSASGTGANQPQHF
CDR3 DNA: TGCAGTGCTTCCGGGACAGGGGCCAATCAGCCCCAGCATTTT

clone size: many
J gene: TRBJ2-1
D gene: TRBD2
V gene: TRBV25-1
CDR3 protein: CASSEGTSASVDNEQFF
CDR3 DNA: TGTGCCAGCAGTGAGGGAACTAGCGCTTCGGTGGACAATGAGCAGTTCTTC

clone size: few
J gene: TRBJ1-1
D gene: TRBD1
V gene: TRBV12-3/TRBV12-4
CDR3 protein: CASAGQINTEAFF
CDR3 DNA: TGTGCCAGCGCGGGACAGATTAACACTGAAGCTTTCTTT

clone size: few
J gene: TRBJ1-1
D gene: .
V gene: TRBV7-2
CDR3 protein: CASSPYTEAFF
CDR3 DNA: TGTGCCAGCAGCCCGTACACTGAAGCTTTCTTT

clone size: .
J gene: TRBJ2-2
D gene: .
V gene: TRBV12-3/TRBV12-4
CDR3 protein: CASRGGPATGELFF
CDR3 DNA: TGTGCCAGCAGGGGGGGGCCAGCCACCGGGGAGCTGTTTTTT

clone size: few
J gene: TRBJ2-3
D gene: .
V gene: TRBV7-2
CDR3 protein: CASSLAGAGGGTDTQYF
CDR3 DNA: TGTGCCAGCAGCTTAGCAGGGGCCGGTGGTGGTACAGATACGCAGTATTTT

clone size: few
J gene: TRBJ2-3
D gene: TRBD2
V gene: TRBV20-1
CDR3 protein: CSAPTSGRADTQYF
CDR3 DNA: TGCAGTGCCCCCACTAGCGGGCGGGCGGATACGCAGTATTTT

clone size: few
J gene: TRBJ2-2
D gene: .
V gene: TRBV4-3
CDR3 protein: CASSQDGLANTGELFF
CDR3 DNA: TGCGCCAGCAGCCAAGATGGGCTGGCGAACACCGGGGAGCTGTTTTTT

clone size: .
J gene: TRBJ2-3
D gene: .
V gene: TRBV18
CDR3 protein: CASSPRTSTDTQYF
CDR3 DNA: TGTGCCAGCTCACCAAGGACTAGCACAGATACGCAGTATTTT

clone size: .
J gene: TRBJ1-2
D gene: .
V gene: TRBV20-1
CDR3 protein: CSARVGVGRGYTF
CDR3 DNA: TGCAGTGCTAGAGTCGGCGTAGGCCGGGGCTACACCTTC

clone size: many
J gene: TRBJ2-6
D gene: .
V gene: TRBV18
CDR3 protein: CASSPGLGAGANVLTF
CDR3 DNA: TGTGCCAGCTCACCAGGTTTAGGGGCTGGGGCCAACGTCCTGACTTTC

clone size: few
J gene: TRBJ1-5
D gene: .
V gene: TRBV6-6
CDR3 protein: CASNGQSNSNQPQHF
CDR3 DNA: TGTGCCAGCAATGGACAGTCGAATAGCAATCAGCCCCAGCATTTT

clone size: few
J gene: TRBJ2-3
D gene: TRBD2
V gene: TRBV7-9
CDR3 protein: CASSLASGGAYTDTQYF
CDR3 DNA: TGTGCCAGCAGCCTAGCTAGCGGGGGGGCCTACACAGATACGCAGTATTTT

clone size: few
J gene: TRBJ2-1
D gene: .
V gene: TRBV7-2
CDR3 protein: CASRPGWAGAEQFF
CDR3 DNA: TGTGCCAGCAGACCCGGCTGGGCCGGGGCTGAGCAGTTCTTC

clone size: .
J gene: TRBJ2-3
D gene: .
V gene: TRBV7-2
CDR3 protein: CASSLREDTQYF
CDR3 DNA: TGTGCCAGCAGCCTTCGCGAGGATACGCAGTATTTT

clone size: once
J gene: TRBJ1-6
D gene: .
V gene: TRBV18
CDR3 protein: CASSPQGWDNSPLHF
CDR3 DNA: TGTGCCAGCTCACCGCAAGGATGGGATAATTCACCCCTCCACTTT

clone size: .
J gene: TRBJ2-1
D gene: .
V gene: TRBV18
CDR3 protein: CASSPPDLRNEQFF
CDR3 DNA: TGTGCCAGCTCACCGCCGGACTTACGCAATGAGCAGTTCTTC

clone size: .
J gene: TRBJ2-7
D gene: TRBD1
V gene: TRBV18
CDR3 protein: CASSPSGQGYYYEQYF
CDR3 DNA: TGTGCCAGCTCACCTTCCGGACAGGGGTACTACTACGAGCAGTACTTC

clone size: .
J gene: TRBJ1-1
D gene: TRBD1
V gene: TRBV10-3
CDR3 protein: CATAGQMNTEAFF
CDR3 DNA: TGTGCCACTGCGGGACAGATGAACACTGAAGCTTTCTTT

clone size: .
J gene: TRBJ1-3
D gene: .
V gene: TRBV29-1
CDR3 protein: CSVARSSGNTIYF
CDR3 DNA: TGCAGCGTTGCTCGAAGCTCTGGAAACACCATATATTTT

clone size: few
J gene: TRBJ1-5
D gene: TRBD1
V gene: TRBV4-1
CDR3 protein: CASSPAPRGQGSQPQHF
CDR3 DNA: TGCGCCAGCAGCCCAGCTCCACGGGGACAGGGGAGCCAGCCCCAGCATTTT

clone size: few
J gene: TRBJ2-3
D gene: TRBD2
V gene: TRBV20-1
CDR3 protein: CSARIAGALDTQYF
CDR3 DNA: TGCAGTGCTAGAATAGCGGGGGCCCTGGATACGCAGTATTTT

clone size: few
J gene: TRBJ2-2
D gene: TRBD2
V gene: TRBV20-1
CDR3 protein: CSARDAGGHHTGELFF
CDR3 DNA: TGCAGTGCTAGAGATGCGGGGGGTCACCACACCGGGGAGCTGTTTTTT

clone size: .
J gene: TRBJ1-5
D gene: .
V gene: TRBV5-1
CDR3 protein: CASSLAGERQPQHF
CDR3 DNA: TGCGCCAGCAGCTTGGCAGGTGAACGTCAGCCCCAGCATTTT

clone size: .
J gene: TRBJ2-5
D gene: .
V gene: TRBV7-9
CDR3 protein: CASSSSGKETQYF
CDR3 DNA: TGTGCCAGCAGCTCCTCCGGGAAAGAGACCCAGTACTTC

clone size: few
J gene: TRBJ2-7
D gene: TRBD2
V gene: TRBV2
CDR3 protein: CASSEARGTTPYEQYF
CDR3 DNA: TGTGCCAGCAGTGAAGCGCGCGGGACTACTCCTTACGAGCAGTACTTC

clone size: few
J gene: TRBJ2-1
D gene: .
V gene: TRBV20-1
CDR3 protein: CSASPRGAYNEQFF
CDR3 DNA: TGCAGTGCATCCCCCCGGGGGGCGTACAATGAGCAGTTCTTC

clone size: many
J gene: TRBJ2-3
D gene: .
V gene: TRBV6-6
CDR3 protein: CASSYTGSTDTQYF
CDR3 DNA: TGTGCCAGCAGTTATACCGGGAGCACAGATACGCAGTATTTT

clone size: few
J gene: TRBJ2-6
D gene: .
V gene: TRBV3-1
CDR3 protein: CASSPSRANVLTF
CDR3 DNA: TGTGCCAGCAGTCCCTCCAGGGCCAACGTCCTGACTTTC

clone size: few
J gene: TRBJ2-3
D gene: TRBD2
V gene: TRBV27
CDR3 protein: CASSFIAGGTRDTQYF
CDR3 DNA: TGTGCCAGCAGCTTTATAGCGGGGGGTACGAGAGATACGCAGTATTTT

clone size: few
J gene: TRBJ2-7
D gene: TRBD1
V gene: TRBV7-2
CDR3 protein: CAIGTGTGVYEQYF
CDR3 DNA: TGTGCCATCGGGACCGGGACAGGGGTCTACGAGCAGTACTTC

clone size: few
J gene: TRBJ1-6
D gene: TRBD1
V gene: TRBV20-1
CDR3 protein: CSAQDRVGSPLHF
CDR3 DNA: TGCAGTGCACAAGACAGGGTTGGATCACCCCTCCACTTT

clone size: medium-sized
J gene: TRBJ2-3
D gene: .
V gene: TRBV11-2
CDR3 protein: CASRDRTDTQYF
CDR3 DNA: TGTGCCAGCAGAGACCGAACAGATACGCAGTATTTT

clone size: .
J gene: TRBJ2-3
D gene: .
V gene: TRBV5-1
CDR3 protein: CASRLEGISTDTQYF
CDR3 DNA: TGCGCCAGCCGTTTAGAGGGGATAAGCACAGATACGCAGTATTTT

clone size: .
J gene: TRBJ1-2
D gene: TRBD1
V gene: TRBV5-6
CDR3 protein: CASSTGEYGYTF
CDR3 DNA: TGTGCCAGCAGCACAGGGGAGTATGGCTACACCTTC

clone size: few
J gene: TRBJ1-1
D gene: .
V gene: TRBV2
CDR3 protein: CASRAPNTEAFF
CDR3 DNA: TGTGCCAGCAGGGCACCGAACACTGAAGCTTTCTTT

clone size: few
J gene: TRBJ1-1
D gene: .
V gene: TRBV6-2/TRBV6-3
CDR3 protein: CASSNAQGSMNTEAFF
CDR3 DNA: TGTGCCAGCAGTAACGCTCAGGGGAGTATGAACACTGAAGCTTTCTTT

clone size: .
J gene: TRBJ2-7
D gene: .
V gene: TRBV18
CDR3 protein: CASSEGTAYEQYF
CDR3 DNA: TGTGCCAGCTCAGAGGGGACCGCCTACGAGCAGTACTTC

clone size: .
J gene: TRBJ2-7
D gene: .
V gene: TRBV20-1
CDR3 protein: CSAEGGNDLGEQYF
CDR3 DNA: TGCAGTGCTGAGGGGGGGAATGATCTGGGGGAGCAGTACTTC

clone size: few
J gene: TRBJ2-3
D gene: .
V gene: TRBV12-3/TRBV12-4
CDR3 protein: CASSPSQTASTDTQYF
CDR3 DNA: TGTGCCAGCAGTCCATCCCAGACAGCTAGCACAGATACGCAGTATTTT

clone size: .
J gene: TRBJ2-5
D gene: .
V gene: TRBV5-6
CDR3 protein: CASSWGLEETQYF
CDR3 DNA: TGTGCCAGCAGCTGGGGCCTAGAAGAGACCCAGTACTTC

clone size: few
J gene: TRBJ2-2
D gene: .
V gene: TRBV21-1
CDR3 protein: CASSKPPQGSNTGELFF
CDR3 DNA: TGTGCCAGCAGCAAACCTCCCCAGGGCTCGAACACCGGGGAGCTGTTTTTT

clone size: few
J gene: TRBJ2-1
D gene: TRBD2
V gene: TRBV4-1
CDR3 protein: CASSQVGLAAYNEQFF
CDR3 DNA: TGCGCCAGCAGCCAAGTTGGGCTAGCGGCCTACAATGAGCAGTTCTTC

clone size: many
J gene: TRBJ1-1
D gene: .
V gene: TRBV11-2
CDR3 protein: CASSLRRNTEAFF
CDR3 DNA: TGTGCCAGCAGCTTGAGGAGAAACACTGAAGCTTTCTTT

clone size: .
J gene: TRBJ2-1
D gene: TRBD2
V gene: TRBV9
CDR3 protein: CASSATSGGVNEQFF
CDR3 DNA: TGTGCCAGCAGTGCCACTAGCGGGGGGGTCAATGAGCAGTTCTTC

clone size: few
J gene: TRBJ2-3
D gene: .
V gene: TRBV5-1
CDR3 protein: CASSLAPRDRYTDTQYF
CDR3 DNA: TGCGCCAGCAGCTTGGCTCCAAGAGACAGGTACACAGATACGCAGTATTTT

clone size: .
J gene: TRBJ2-5
D gene: .
V gene: TRBV11-2
CDR3 protein: CASSFSPGRFPQETQYF
CDR3 DNA: TGTGCCAGCAGCTTCAGTCCGGGGCGGTTCCCCCAAGAGACCCAGTACTTC

clone size: few
J gene: TRBJ2-1
D gene: .
V gene: TRBV7-2
CDR3 protein: CASSQTGEQFF
CDR3 DNA: TGTGCCAGCAGCCAGACAGGCGAGCAGTTCTTC

clone size: many
J gene: TRBJ2-1
D gene: .
V gene: TRBV12-3/TRBV12-4
CDR3 protein: CASSLGGEQFF
CDR3 DNA: TGTGCCAGCAGCTTGGGGGGTGAGCAGTTCTTC

clone size: many
J gene: TRBJ1-4
D gene: .
V gene: TRBV20-1
CDR3 protein: CSATGATNEKLFF
CDR3 DNA: TGCAGTGCTACAGGGGCAACTAATGAAAAACTGTTTTTT